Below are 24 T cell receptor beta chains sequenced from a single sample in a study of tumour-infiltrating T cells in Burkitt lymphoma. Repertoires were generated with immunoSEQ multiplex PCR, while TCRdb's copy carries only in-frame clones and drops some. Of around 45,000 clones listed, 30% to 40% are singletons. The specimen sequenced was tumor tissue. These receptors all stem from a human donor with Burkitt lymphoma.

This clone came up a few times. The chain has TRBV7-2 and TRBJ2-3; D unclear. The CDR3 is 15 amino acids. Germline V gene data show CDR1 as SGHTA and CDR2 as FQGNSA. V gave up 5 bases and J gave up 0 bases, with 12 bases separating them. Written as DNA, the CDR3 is TGTGCCAGCAGCCCCTTACCTTTTAGCACAGATACGCAGTATTTT. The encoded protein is CASSPLPFSTDTQYF.

The CDR3 sequence is CASSTPTGGQTQYF. Written as DNA, the CDR3 is TGCGCCAGCAGCACCCCGACAGGGGGGCAGACCCAGTACTTC. This rearrangement joins TRBV5-1 to TRBJ2-5; the match to TRBD1 covers 9 bases. Germline V gene data show CDR1 as SGHRS and CDR2 as YFSETQ. This CDR3 comprises 14 residues. V lost 4 bases to trimming and J lost 6 bases; unmatched junction nucleotides: 7.

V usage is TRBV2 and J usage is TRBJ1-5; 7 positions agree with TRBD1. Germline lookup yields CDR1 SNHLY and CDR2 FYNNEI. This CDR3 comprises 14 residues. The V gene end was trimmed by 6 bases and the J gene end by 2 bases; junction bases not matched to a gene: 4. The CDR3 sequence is CASSRQGGNQPQHF. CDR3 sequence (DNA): TGTGCCAGCAGCCGACAGGGTGGCAATCAGCCCCAGCATTTT. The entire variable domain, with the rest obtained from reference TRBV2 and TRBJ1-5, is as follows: EPEVTQTPSHQVTQMGQEVILRCVPISNHLYFYWYRQILGQKVEFLVSFYNNEISEKSEIFDDQFSVERPDGSNFTLKIRSTKLEDSAMYFCASSRQGGNQPQHFGDGTRLSIL.

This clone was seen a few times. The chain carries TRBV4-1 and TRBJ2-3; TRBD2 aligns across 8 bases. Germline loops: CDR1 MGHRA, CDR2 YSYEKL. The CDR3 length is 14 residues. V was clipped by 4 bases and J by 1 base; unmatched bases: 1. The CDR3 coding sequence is TGCGCCAGCAGCCGAGCGGGGGGCACAGATACGCAGTATTTT. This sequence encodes CASSRAGGTDTQYF.

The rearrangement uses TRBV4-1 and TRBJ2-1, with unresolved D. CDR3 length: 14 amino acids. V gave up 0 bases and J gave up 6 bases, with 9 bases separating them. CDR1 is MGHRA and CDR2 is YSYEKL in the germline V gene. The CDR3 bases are TGCGCCAGCAGCCAAGAGACGGATCGCAATGAGCAGTTCTTC. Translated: CASSQETDRNEQFF.

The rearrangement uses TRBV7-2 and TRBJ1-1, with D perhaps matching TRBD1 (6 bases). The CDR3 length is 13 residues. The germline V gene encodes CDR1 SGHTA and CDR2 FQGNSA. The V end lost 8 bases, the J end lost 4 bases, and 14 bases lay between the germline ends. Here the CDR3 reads CASSPGQLTEAFF. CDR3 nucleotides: TGTGCCAGCTCTCCCGGACAGCTCACTGAAGCTTTCTTT.

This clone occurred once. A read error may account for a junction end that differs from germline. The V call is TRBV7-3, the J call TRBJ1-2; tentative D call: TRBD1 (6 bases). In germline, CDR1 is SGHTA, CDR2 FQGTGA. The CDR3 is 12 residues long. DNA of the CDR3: TGTGCCAGCAGCTTAATGGGGGGGCCACAAGCCTTC. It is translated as CASSLMGGPQAF. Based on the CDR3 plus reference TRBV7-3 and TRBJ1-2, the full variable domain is GAGVSQTPSNKVTEKGKYVELRCDPISGHTALYWYRQSLGQGPEFLIYFQGTGAADDSGLPNDRFFAVRPEGSVSTLKIQRTERGDSAVYLCASSLMGGPQAFGSGTRLTVV.

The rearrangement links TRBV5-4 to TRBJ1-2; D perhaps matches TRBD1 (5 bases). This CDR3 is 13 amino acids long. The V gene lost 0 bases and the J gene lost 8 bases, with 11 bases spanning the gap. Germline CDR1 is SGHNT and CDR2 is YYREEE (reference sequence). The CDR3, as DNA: TGTGCCAGCAGCTTGGTAGCGGGGCAAGGCTACACCTTC. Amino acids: CASSLVAGQGYTF.

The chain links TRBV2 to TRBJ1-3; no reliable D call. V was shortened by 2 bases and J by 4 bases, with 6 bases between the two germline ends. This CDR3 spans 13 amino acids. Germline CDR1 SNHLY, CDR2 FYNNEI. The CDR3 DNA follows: TGTGCCAGCAGTGAACATCCGGGAAACACCATATATTTT. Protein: CASSEHPGNTIYF.

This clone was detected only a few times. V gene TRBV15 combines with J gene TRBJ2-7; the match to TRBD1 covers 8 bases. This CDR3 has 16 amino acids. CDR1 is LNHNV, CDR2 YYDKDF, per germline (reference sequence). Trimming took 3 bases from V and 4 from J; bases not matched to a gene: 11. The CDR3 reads CATSRGAGTGGYEQYF. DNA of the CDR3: TGTGCCACCAGCAGGGGGGCCGGGACAGGCGGGTACGAGCAGTACTTC.

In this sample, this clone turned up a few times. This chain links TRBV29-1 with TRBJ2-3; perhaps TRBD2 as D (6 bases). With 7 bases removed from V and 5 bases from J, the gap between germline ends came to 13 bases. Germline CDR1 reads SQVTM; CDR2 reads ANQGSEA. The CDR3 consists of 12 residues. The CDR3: CSGGVMGDTQYF. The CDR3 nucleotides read TGCAGCGGCGGGGTTATGGGAGATACGCAGTATTTT.

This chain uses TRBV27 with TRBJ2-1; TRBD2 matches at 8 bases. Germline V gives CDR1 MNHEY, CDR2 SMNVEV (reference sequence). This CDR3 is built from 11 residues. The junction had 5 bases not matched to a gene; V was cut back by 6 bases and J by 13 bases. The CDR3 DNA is TGTGCCAGCAGCCAGGGGACTAGACAGTTCTTC. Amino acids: CASSQGTRQFF.

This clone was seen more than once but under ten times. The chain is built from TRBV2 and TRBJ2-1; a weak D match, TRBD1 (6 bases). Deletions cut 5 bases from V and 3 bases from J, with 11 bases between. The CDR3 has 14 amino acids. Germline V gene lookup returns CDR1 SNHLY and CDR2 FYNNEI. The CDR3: CASSTGKVYNEQFF. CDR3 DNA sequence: TGTGCCAGCAGTACAGGGAAGGTCTACAATGAGCAGTTCTTC.

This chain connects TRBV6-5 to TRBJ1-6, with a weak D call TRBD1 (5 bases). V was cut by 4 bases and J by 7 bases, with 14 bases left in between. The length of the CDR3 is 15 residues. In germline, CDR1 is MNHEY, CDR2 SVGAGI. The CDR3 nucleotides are TGTGCCAGCAGTTTTTCTCGGGACGGCAATTCACCCCTCCACTTT. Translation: CASSFSRDGNSPLHF.

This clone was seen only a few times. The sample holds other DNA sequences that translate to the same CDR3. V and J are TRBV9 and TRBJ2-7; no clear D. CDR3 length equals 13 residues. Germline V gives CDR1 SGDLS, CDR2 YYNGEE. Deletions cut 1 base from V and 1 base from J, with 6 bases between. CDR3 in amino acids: CASSVSPSYEQYF. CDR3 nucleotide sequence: TGTGCCAGCAGCGTATCCCCGTCCTACGAGCAGTACTTC.

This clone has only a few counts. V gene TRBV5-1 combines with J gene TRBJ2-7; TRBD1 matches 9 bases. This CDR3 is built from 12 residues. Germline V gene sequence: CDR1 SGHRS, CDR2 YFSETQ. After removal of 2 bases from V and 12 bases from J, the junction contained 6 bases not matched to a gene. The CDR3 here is CASSFPGTGLYF. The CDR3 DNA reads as TGCGCCAGCAGCTTCCCCGGGACAGGGCTGTACTTC.

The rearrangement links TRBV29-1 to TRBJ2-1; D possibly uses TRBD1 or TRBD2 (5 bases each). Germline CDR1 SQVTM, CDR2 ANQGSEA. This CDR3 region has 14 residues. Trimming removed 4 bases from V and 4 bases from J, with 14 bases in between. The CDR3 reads CSVVAWGSYNEQFF. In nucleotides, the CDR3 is TGCAGCGTTGTGGCGTGGGGGAGTTACAATGAGCAGTTCTTC.

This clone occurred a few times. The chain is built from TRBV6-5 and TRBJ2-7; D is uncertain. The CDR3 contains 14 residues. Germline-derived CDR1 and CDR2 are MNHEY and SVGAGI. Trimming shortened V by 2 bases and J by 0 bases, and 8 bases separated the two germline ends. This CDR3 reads CASSYGPRSYEQYF. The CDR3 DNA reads TGTGCCAGCAGTTACGGCCCTCGCTCCTACGAGCAGTACTTC.

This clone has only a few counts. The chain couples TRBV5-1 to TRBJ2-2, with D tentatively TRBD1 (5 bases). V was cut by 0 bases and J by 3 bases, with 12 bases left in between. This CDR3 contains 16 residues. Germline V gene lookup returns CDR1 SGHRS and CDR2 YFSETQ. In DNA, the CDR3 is TGCGCCAGCAGCTTGGTGAAGGGGCGCGACACCGGGGAGCTGTTTTTT. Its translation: CASSLVKGRDTGELFF.

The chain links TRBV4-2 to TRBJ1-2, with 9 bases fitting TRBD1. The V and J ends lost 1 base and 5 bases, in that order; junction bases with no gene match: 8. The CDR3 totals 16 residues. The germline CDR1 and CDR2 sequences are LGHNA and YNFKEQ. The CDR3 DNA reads TGTGCCAGCAGCCAAGCTTTCGCGACAGGGGGATATGGCTACACCTTC. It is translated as CASSQAFATGGYGYTF.

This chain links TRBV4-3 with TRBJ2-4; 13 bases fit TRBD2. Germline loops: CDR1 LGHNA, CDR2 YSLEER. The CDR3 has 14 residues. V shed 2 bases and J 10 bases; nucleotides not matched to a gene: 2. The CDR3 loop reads CASSQRTSGGIQYF. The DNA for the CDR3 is TGCGCCAGCAGCCAACGGACTAGCGGGGGAATTCAGTACTTC.

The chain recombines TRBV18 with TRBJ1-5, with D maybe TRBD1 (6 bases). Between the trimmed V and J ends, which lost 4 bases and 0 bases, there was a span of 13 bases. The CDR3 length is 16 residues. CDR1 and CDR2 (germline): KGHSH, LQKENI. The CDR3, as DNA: TGTGCCAGCTCACAGCCAGGGGCGGGTAGCAATCAGCCCCAGCATTTT. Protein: CASSQPGAGSNQPQHF.

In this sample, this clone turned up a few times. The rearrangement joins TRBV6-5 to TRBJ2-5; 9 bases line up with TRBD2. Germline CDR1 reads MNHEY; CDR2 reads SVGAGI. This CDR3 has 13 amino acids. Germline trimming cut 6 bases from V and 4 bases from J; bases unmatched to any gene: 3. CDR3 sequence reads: CASRRAGGETQYF. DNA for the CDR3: TGTGCCAGCAGGAGAGCGGGGGGAGAGACCCAGTACTTC.

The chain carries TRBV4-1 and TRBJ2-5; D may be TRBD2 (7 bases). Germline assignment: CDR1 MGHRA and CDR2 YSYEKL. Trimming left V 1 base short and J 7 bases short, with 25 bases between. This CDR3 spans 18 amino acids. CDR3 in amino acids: CASSQGTAIPGGPGTQYF. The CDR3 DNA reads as TGCGCCAGCAGCCAAGGGACGGCTATACCGGGGGGCCCGGGGACCCAGTACTTC.